This TCR delta chain came from a study of delta chains in infants with herpesvirus infections. PBMC RNA was reverse transcribed using gamma-chain- and delta-chain-specific primers. TCRdb reran clone calling via CATT on the RT-PCR reads. Of 1,300 to 1,500 delta-chain clones listed, about 21% were seen once; the top ten hold roughly 20%. This clone is large (0.1 to 1%) within its sample. Its antigen is currently unknown. The study, taken as a whole, reports: Uninfected infants and those infected after 120 days lacked the public clonotype.

Per the germline V gene, CDR1 is GEAIGNYY and CDR2 is EKD. Trimming took off 2 bases at V and 0 bases at J, with 3 bases between the two ends. CDR3 length equals 12 residues. Sequences were derived from peripheral blood, sampled at time point 2 of longitudinal follow-up. The J gene is TRDJ1, the V gene TRDV2; D gene unclear. The sequence came from a human donor who was a Ugandan infant, either HIV-exposed or HIV-unexposed (not recorded which). In nucleotides, the CDR3 is TGTGCCTGTGACAAACACACCGATAAACTCATCTTT. This codes for CACDKHTDKLIF.